This TCR beta chain was found in a study of identical twins. TCRdb re-derived calls from the 5' RACE reads in MiXCR, one entry per CDR3 protein. In the table there are some 730,000 distinct CDR3 sequences, 18% of which are singletons. Trimming at V came to 6 bases and at J to 3 bases, leaving 18 bases not matched to a gene. The germline CDR1 and CDR2 sequences are MDHEN and SYDVKM. This CDR3 is built from 19 residues. In addition, the sample was reused for a study of T cells expressing NK-cell markers.

This TCR came from a woman aged 18-29 years in good health. Material for sequencing was PBMCs. The chain links TRBV28 to TRBJ2-3; 10 bases are a match to TRBD2. DNA of the CDR3: TGTGCCAGCAGGGAAAGGCGGGCCTTAGCGGGGGGATCAACAGATACGCAGTATTTT. Protein: CASRERRALAGGSTDTQYF.